Listed below are T cell receptor beta chains from one sample, sequenced in a study of T cells after yellow fever vaccination. TCRdb independently ran MiXCR on the 5' RACE reads; one entry per CDR3 protein. Of 130,000 or so distinct CDR3 sequences in the sample, 15% were seen once. The specimen comprised CD8+ T cells sorted from PBMCs, sampled 5 days after the yellow fever booster vaccination. Receptors were obtained from a man aged 18 to 29 who received the YFV17D yellow fever vaccine. Each CDR3 is given with its conserved first and last residue. The order of the fields is D gene, V gene, clone size, J gene, CDR3 DNA, CDR3 protein. The D gene is left open where the match is weak. Clone size is stated in some rows and not others, as once, few, many or a class when expanded.

NA,TRBV7-2,NA,TRBJ2-2,TGTGCCAGCAGCTCCGACAGTCGATCCACCGGGGAGCTGTTTTTT,CASSSDSRSTGELFF
NA,TRBV12-3/TRBV12-4,NA,TRBJ2-3,TGTGCCAGCAGCACGGCGGGGGCCGCAGATACGCAGTATTTT,CASSTAGAADTQYF
NA,TRBV6-2/TRBV6-3,few,TRBJ1-6,TGTGCCAGCAGCGAGGGGAATTCACCCCTCCACTTT,CASSEGNSPLHF
TRBD1,TRBV7-2,NA,TRBJ2-1,TGTGCCAGCAAGGGTTTTAGGGGGCGTCTCTTTGAGCAGTTCTTC,CASKGFRGRLFEQFF
NA,TRBV6-2/TRBV6-3,many,TRBJ2-7,TGTGCCAGCAGTTACGGGGGGTCTCGGGAGCAGTACTTC,CASSYGGSREQYF
NA,TRBV6-5,few,TRBJ2-3,TGTGCCAGCTCATGGGGGTTCACAGATACGCAGTATTTT,CASSWGFTDTQYF
TRBD2,TRBV7-9,many,TRBJ2-5,TGTGCCAGCAGCTTGCTAGCGGGGGGAGAGACCCAGTACTTC,CASSLLAGGETQYF
NA,TRBV11-3,few,TRBJ2-3,TGTGCCAGCAGCGCCTCGGGAAACACAGATACGCAGTATTTT,CASSASGNTDTQYF
NA,TRBV6-1,few,TRBJ2-1,TGTGCCAGCAGGGAGACTTACAGCAGCTCCTACAATGAGCAGTTCTTC,CASRETYSSSYNEQFF
TRBD1,TRBV4-1,NA,TRBJ1-3,TGCGCCAGCAGACAGGGGACAATCTCTGGAAACACCATATATTTT,CASRQGTISGNTIYF
NA,TRBV4-1,NA,TRBJ2-3,TGCGCCAGCAGCCAAGATGAGGGCAGTTTCATAGATACGCAGTATTTT,CASSQDEGSFIDTQYF